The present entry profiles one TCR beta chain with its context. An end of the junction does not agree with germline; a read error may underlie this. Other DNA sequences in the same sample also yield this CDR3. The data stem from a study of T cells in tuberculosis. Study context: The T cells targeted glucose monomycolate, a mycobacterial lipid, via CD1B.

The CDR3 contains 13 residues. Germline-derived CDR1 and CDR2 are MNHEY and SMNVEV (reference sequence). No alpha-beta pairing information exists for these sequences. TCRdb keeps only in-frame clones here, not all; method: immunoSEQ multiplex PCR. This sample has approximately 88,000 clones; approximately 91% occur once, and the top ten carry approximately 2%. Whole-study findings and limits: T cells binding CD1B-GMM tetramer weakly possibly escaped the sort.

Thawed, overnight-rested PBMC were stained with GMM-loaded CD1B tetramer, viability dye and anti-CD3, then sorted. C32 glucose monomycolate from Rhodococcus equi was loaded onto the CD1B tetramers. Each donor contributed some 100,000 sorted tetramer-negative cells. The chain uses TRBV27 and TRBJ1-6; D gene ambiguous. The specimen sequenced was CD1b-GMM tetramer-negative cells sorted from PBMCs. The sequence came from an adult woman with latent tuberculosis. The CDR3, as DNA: TGTGCCAGCAGTTTCAGGTTTAATTCGCCCCTCCACTTT. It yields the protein CASSFRFNSPLHF.